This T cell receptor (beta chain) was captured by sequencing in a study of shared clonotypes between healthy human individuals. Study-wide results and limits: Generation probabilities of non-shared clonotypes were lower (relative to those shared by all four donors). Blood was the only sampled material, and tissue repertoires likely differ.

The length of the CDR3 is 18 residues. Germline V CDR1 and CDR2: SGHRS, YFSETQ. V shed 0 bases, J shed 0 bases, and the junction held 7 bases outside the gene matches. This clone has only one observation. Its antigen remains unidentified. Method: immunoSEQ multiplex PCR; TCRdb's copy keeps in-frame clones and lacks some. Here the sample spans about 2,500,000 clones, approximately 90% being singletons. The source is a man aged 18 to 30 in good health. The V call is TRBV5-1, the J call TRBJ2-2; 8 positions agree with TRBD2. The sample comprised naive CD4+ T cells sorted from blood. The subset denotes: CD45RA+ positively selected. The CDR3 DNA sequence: TGCGCCAGCAGCTTGGGAGTTATCGGGAGGGCGAACACCGGGGAGCTGTTTTTT. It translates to CASSLGVIGRANTGELFF.